The 20 T cell receptor beta chains in this list originate from one sample, sequenced in a study of T cell responses to AZD1222 COVID-19 vaccine. Only in-frame clones appear in the TCRdb table, and some are missing; sequencing was by immunoSEQ multiplex PCR. The sample gives around 180,000 clones, just under 90% of which show up once; around 6.4% is in the top ten. Sequencing was performed on peripheral blood, taken on day 0 of AZD1222 vaccination. The origin of the receptors is an adult in good health.

The rearrangement links TRBV20-1 to TRBJ2-7, with D perhaps TRBD1 or TRBD2 (6 bases each). Trimming took 6 bases from V and 3 from J, leaving 9 bases between them. This CDR3 comprises 11 residues. CDR1 and CDR2 from the germline V gene are DFQATT and SNEGSKA (reference sequence). CDR3 in amino acids: CSAGGDYEQYF. CDR3 coding DNA: TGCAGTGCCGGGGGCGACTACGAGCAGTACTTC.

The chain couples TRBV5-4 to TRBJ1-3; no clear D. The CDR3 is 15 residues long. The germline V gene has CDR1 SGHNT and CDR2 YYREEE (reference sequence). V shed 0 bases and J shed 0 bases, with 7 bases lying between them. CDR3 nucleotides: TGTGCCAGCAGCTTGGGGCGTAGCTCTGGAAACACCATATATTTT. Protein sequence: CASSLGRSSGNTIYF.

The chain is built from TRBV9 and TRBJ2-1; tentative D call: TRBD2 (5 bases). In germline, CDR1 is SGDLS, CDR2 YYNGEE. V gave up 4 bases and J gave up 5 bases, with 16 bases separating them. The CDR3 length is 15 residues. This CDR3 reads CASSPGGGRNNEQFF. The CDR3 coding sequence is TGTGCCAGCAGCCCCGGAGGAGGAAGAAACAATGAGCAGTTCTTC.

The rearrangement links TRBV7-6 to TRBJ2-1; 14 nucleotides agree with TRBD2. J gave up 5 bases and V 6 bases, and 3 bases lay outside the gene matches. Germline loops: CDR1 SGHVS, CDR2 FNYEAQ. The CDR3 is made up of 15 amino acids. The CDR3 here is CASSRLAGGDNEQFF. For the CDR3, the DNA is TGTGCCAGCAGTCGACTAGCGGGAGGGGACAATGAGCAGTTCTTC.

The CDR3 spells CASSLGGAQSNQPQHF. The CDR3 region has the DNA TGTGCCAGCAGCTTGGGTGGTGCTCAGAGCAATCAGCCCCAGCATTTT. The V and J genes are TRBV5-8 and TRBJ1-5; no reliable D call. The length of the CDR3 is 16 residues. V lost 0 bases to trimming and J lost 1 base, with 11 bases between them. From germline, CDR1 is SGHTS and CDR2 YDEGEE.

CDR3 sequence: CAWRGDSAGQPQHF. DNA for the CDR3: TGTGCCTGGAGGGGTGACAGTGCAGGTCAGCCCCAGCATTTT. This chain joins TRBV30 and TRBJ1-5; D may be TRBD1 (5 bases). This CDR3 spans 14 amino acids. Per the germline V gene, CDR1 is GTSNPN and CDR2 is SVGIG (reference sequence). V was clipped by 3 bases and J by 6 bases, with 15 bases between them.

This chain links TRBV6-2 or TRBV6-3 with TRBJ1-4, with D unresolved. V shed 4 bases and J shed 8 bases, with 23 bases lying between them. Germline-derived CDR1 and CDR2 are MNHEY and SVGEGT. The CDR3 contains 17 residues. CDR3 nucleotide sequence: TGTGCCAGCAGTTCCCTCCTTGGGTCCTTTTCGGCGGAAAAACTGTTTTTT. Its protein is CASSSLLGSFSAEKLFF.

The chain has TRBV28 and TRBJ1-4; 8 bases are shared with TRBD1. V was clipped by 4 bases and J by 7 bases; unmatched bases: 14. Germline CDR1 is MDHEN and CDR2 is SYDVKM. The CDR3 is 17 residues long. The CDR3 region has the DNA TGTGCCAGCAGTTCCATATTGGGGGGGGACAGGTCTGAAAAACTGTTTTTT. Translated, it gives CASSSILGGDRSEKLFF.

The CDR3 sequence is CAISDRGDTIYF. CDR3 DNA: TGTGCCATTTCAGACAGGGGGGACACCATATATTTT. The J gene is TRBJ1-3, the V gene TRBV10-3, with TRBD1 identical over 9 bases. Germline V CDR1 and CDR2: ENHRY, SYGVKD. The CDR3 is made up of 12 amino acids. Trimming took 9 bases from V and 8 from J; bases not matched to a gene: 5.

The rearrangement joins TRBV5-6 to TRBJ2-7; D is ambiguous. This CDR3 is 13 amino acids long. The V gene's germline CDR1 is SGHDT and CDR2 YYEEEE. V was shortened by 1 base and J by 0 bases, with 5 bases between the two germline ends. DNA of the CDR3: TGTGCCAGCAGCTTGCCTAGCTCCTACGAGCAGTACTTC. Its protein is CASSLPSSYEQYF. Looking up the rest from reference TRBV5-6 and TRBJ2-7 gives the full variable domain: DAGVTQSPTHLIKTRGQQVTLRCSPKSGHDTVSWYQQALGQGPQFIFQYYEEEERQRGNFPDRFSGHQFPNYSSELNVNALLLGDSALYLCASSLPSSYEQYFGPGTRLTVT.

The chain uses TRBV28 and TRBJ2-3, with TRBD2 identical over 10 bases. CDR1 is MDHEN, CDR2 SYDVKM, per germline. The CDR3 has 15 residues. V shed 2 bases and J 3 bases; nucleotides not matched to a gene: 2. The DNA for the CDR3 is TGTGCCAGCAGTTTAAGAGCGGGGGGGACAGATACGCAGTATTTT. It codes for CASSLRAGGTDTQYF.

The V call is TRBV28, the J call TRBJ1-1; D possibly corresponds to TRBD1 (6 bases). With 6 bases removed from V and 5 bases from J, the gap between germline ends came to 16 bases. This CDR3 comprises 14 residues. Germline V gene lookup returns CDR1 MDHEN and CDR2 SYDVKM. CDR3: CASRKGQPATEAFF. The CDR3 nucleotides are TGTGCCAGCAGAAAAGGACAGCCGGCTACTGAAGCTTTCTTT.

This clone was detected only once. V usage is TRBV3-1 (or the pseudogene TRBV3-2) and J usage is TRBJ1-3, with D unclear. This CDR3 comprises 12 residues. CDR1 is LGHDT and CDR2 is YNNKEL in the germline V gene (reference sequence). Trimming took 4 bases from V and 8 from J, leaving 9 bases between them. As DNA, the CDR3 is TGTGCCAGCAGCCTTGCCCGGGACACCATATATTTT. Translation gives CASSLARDTIYF.

This chain joins TRBV3-1 (or the pseudogene TRBV3-2) and TRBJ2-7, with D unresolved. The germline V gene encodes CDR1 LGHDT and CDR2 YNNKEL (reference sequence). CDR3 size: 13 residues. The V end lost 0 bases, the J end lost 7 bases, and 10 bases lay between the germline ends. The CDR3: CASSQDLVLEQYF. In DNA, the CDR3 is TGTGCCAGCAGCCAAGACCTAGTCCTTGAGCAGTACTTC.

This chain links TRBV7-9 with TRBJ1-5; unclear D gene. In germline, CDR1 is SEHNR, CDR2 FQNEAQ (reference sequence). The V gene lost 2 bases and the J gene lost 4 bases, with 12 bases spanning the gap. The CDR3 is 15 residues long. CDR3 sequence: CASSLTSGGNQPQHF. The CDR3 coding sequence is TGTGCCAGCAGCTTAACGTCAGGTGGGAATCAGCCCCAGCATTTT.

This sequence joins TRBV7-2 and TRBJ2-1; 12 bases map to TRBD2. V was pared by 5 bases and J by 3 bases, with 8 bases of the junction left unmatched. The CDR3 has 17 amino acids. Germline CDR1 SGHTA, CDR2 FQGNSA. DNA for the CDR3: TGTGCCAGCAGCCCGCGTACTAGCGGGGGGTACTACAATGAGCAGTTCTTC. It encodes CASSPRTSGGYYNEQFF.

This rearrangement joins TRBV18 to TRBJ1-4, with a possible D match to TRBD1 (6 bases). The CDR3 runs to 15 residues. Trimming shortened V by 8 bases and J by 8 bases, and 21 bases separated the two germline ends. Germline CDR1 reads KGHSH; CDR2 reads LQKENI. The CDR3 loop is CASRRDITMGEKLFF. In nucleotides, the CDR3 is TGTGCCAGCCGGAGGGACATCACTATGGGGGAAAAACTGTTTTTT.

The chain joins TRBV28 to TRBJ1-5; no reliable D call. Deletions cut 7 bases from V and 4 bases from J, with 14 bases between. Germline CDR1 is MDHEN and CDR2 is SYDVKM. The CDR3 is 14 residues long. CDR3 in amino acids: CASKVDRGNQPQHF. CDR3 nucleotides: TGTGCCAGCAAGGTGGACCGGGGTAATCAGCCCCAGCATTTT.

V gene TRBV5-4 combines with J gene TRBJ1-4, with a weak D call TRBD1 (6 bases). V was shortened by 4 bases and J by 2 bases, with 9 bases between the two germline ends. There are 14 residues in the CDR3. The germline V gene encodes CDR1 SGHNT and CDR2 YYREEE (reference sequence). CDR3 protein: CASSGGQTNEKLFF. The CDR3 coding sequence is TGTGCCAGCAGCGGAGGACAGACTAATGAAAAACTGTTTTTT. Full variable domain (missing parts from reference TRBV5-4 and TRBJ1-4): ETGVTQSPTHLIKTRGQQVTLRCSSQSGHNTVSWYQQALGQGPQFIFQYYREEENGRGNFPPRFSGLQFPNYSSELNVNALELDDSALYLCASSGGQTNEKLFFGSGTQLSVL.

This clone was found once. The chain recombines TRBV5-1 with TRBJ1-6; TRBD1 aligns across 9 bases. Trimming cost V 0 bases and J 10 bases; bases outside gene matches: 5. The V gene's germline CDR1 is SGHRS and CDR2 YFSETQ. The CDR3 runs 15 residues. This CDR3 is CASSLVDRGDSPLHF. CDR3 DNA: TGCGCCAGCAGCTTGGTAGACAGGGGGGACTCACCCCTCCACTTT. The variable domain in full, completed from reference TRBV5-1 and TRBJ1-6, reads KAGVTQTPRYLIKTRGQQVTLSCSPISGHRSVSWYQQTPGQGLQFLFEYFSETQRNKGNFPGRFSGRQFSNSRSEMNVSTLELGDSALYLCASSLVDRGDSPLHFGNGTRLTVT.